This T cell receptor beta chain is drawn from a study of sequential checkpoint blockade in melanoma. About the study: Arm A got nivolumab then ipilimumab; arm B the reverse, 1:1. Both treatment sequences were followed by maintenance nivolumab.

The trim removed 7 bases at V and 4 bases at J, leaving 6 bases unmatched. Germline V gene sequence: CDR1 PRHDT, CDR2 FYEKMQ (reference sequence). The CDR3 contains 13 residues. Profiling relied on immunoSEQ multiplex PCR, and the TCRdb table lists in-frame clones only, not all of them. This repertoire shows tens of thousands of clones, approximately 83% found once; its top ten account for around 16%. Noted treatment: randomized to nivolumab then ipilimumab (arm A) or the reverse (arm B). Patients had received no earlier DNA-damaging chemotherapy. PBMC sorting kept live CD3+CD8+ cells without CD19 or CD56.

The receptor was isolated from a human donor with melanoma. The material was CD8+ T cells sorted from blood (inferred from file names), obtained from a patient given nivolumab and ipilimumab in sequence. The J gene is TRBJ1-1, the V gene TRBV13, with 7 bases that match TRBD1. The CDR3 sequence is CASILQGSTEAFF. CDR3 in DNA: TGTGCCAGCATTCTACAGGGGTCCACTGAAGCTTTCTTT.